These 6 T cell receptor beta chains were sequenced from one sample in a study of OX40 agonist ivuxolimab in advanced cancers. Receptor libraries were prepared by the immunoSEQ multiplex PCR assay. What TCRdb holds here is the immuneACCESS table cut down to in-frame rearrangements. Part of the clones is not present; checked against another copy, under half of the missing clones reflect an unresolved V gene, and the others are unexplained. The table for this sample lists some 80,000 clones; approximately 92% of them were counted only once. Roughly 5% of the sample belongs to the ten largest clones. Material: CD4+ or CD8+ T cells sorted from blood, obtained in a trial of the OX40 agonist ivuxolimab. Receptor source: an adult with an advanced solid tumor such as melanoma, head and neck, liver or kidney cancer.

This chain uses TRBV2 with TRBJ1-4; 7 nucleotides match TRBD1. Trimming at V came to 3 bases and at J to 10 bases, leaving 8 bases not matched to a gene. The germline CDR1 and CDR2 sequences are SNHLY and FYNNEI. This CDR3 has 14 residues. For the CDR3, the DNA is TGTGCCAGCAGTGAGGACAGGTCGATCGGAAAACTGTTTTTT. Its translation: CASSEDRSIGKLFF.

Only one count was recorded for this clone. V is TRBV5-1 and J is TRBJ2-1; D is unresolved. Germline V lookup: CDR1 SGHRS, CDR2 YFSETQ. This CDR3 spans 14 amino acids. The ends were cut back, 0 bases at V and 5 bases at J, with 9 bases in the middle. CDR3 in amino acids: CASSLGGPNNEQFF. The CDR3 nucleotides read TGCGCCAGCAGCTTGGGCGGACCCAACAATGAGCAGTTCTTC.

The chain links TRBV28 to TRBJ2-7, with 8 bases that match TRBD1. The CDR3 length is 16 residues. Germline V gene data show CDR1 as MDHEN and CDR2 as SYDVKM. V gave up 6 bases and J gave up 1 base; unmatched junction bases: 11. CDR3 in amino acids: CASRNSGGTGSYEQYF. The CDR3 DNA follows: TGTGCCAGCAGAAACTCCGGCGGGACAGGATCCTACGAGCAGTACTTC.

The chain has TRBV4-1 and TRBJ2-7; D is possibly TRBD2 (5 bases). This CDR3 region has 13 residues. V gave up 4 bases and J gave up 10 bases, with 17 bases separating them. Germline assignment: CDR1 MGHRA and CDR2 YSYEKL. The CDR3 is CASSPGATRVQYF. CDR3 nucleotide sequence: TGCGCCAGCAGCCCCGGAGCAACTAGGGTTCAGTACTTC.

This clone has only a few counts. The chain joins TRBV29-1 to TRBJ1-4; D remains unclear. The germline gives CDR1 SQVTM, CDR2 ANQGSEA. The CDR3 consists of 14 residues. Trimming stripped 4 bases from V and 3 bases from J, with 12 bases between. CDR3 sequence reads: CSVGSRGANEKLFF. CDR3 coding DNA: TGCAGCGTTGGGAGTCGGGGAGCTAATGAAAAACTGTTTTTT.

In DNA form, the CDR3 reads TGTGCCAGCTCACCAAAGGAAGGGGTCGGGGAGCTGTTTTTT. This gives the protein CASSPKEGVGELFF. This rearrangement joins TRBV18 to TRBJ2-2; TRBD1 is a possible D gene (5 bases). Germline CDR1 is KGHSH and CDR2 is LQKENI. V lost 2 bases, J lost 7 bases, and 11 bases lay in between. The CDR3 length is 14 residues.